This T cell receptor (beta chain) was obtained from a study of T-cell reconstitution after alpha-beta-depleted transplantation in children. This CDR3 has 12 amino acids. V lost 6 bases to trimming and J lost 5 bases; unmatched junction nucleotides: 2. Germline CDR1 reads SGHRS; CDR2 reads YFSETQ. Study-wide results and limits: There were some patients whose high TCRbeta diversity at day 60 came from surviving recipient T cells and thymic progenitors.

Unique molecular identifiers were used to barcode this TCRbeta library. TCRdb analysed the PCR reads with MiXCR anew, one entry per CDR3 protein. The sample has about 110,000 distinct CDR3 sequences; approximately 6.4% are singletons. This clonotype was detected many times. Its cognate antigen is unknown. The TCR was taken from a male patient aged 2 to 10 who had a stem cell transplant for acute lymphoblastic leukemia, so the T cells may come from the graft donor. The chain is built from TRBV5-1 and TRBJ1-5, with 7 bases that match TRBD1. The specimen was PBMCs, mostly from graft donor cells, collected 360 days after TCRalphabeta/CD19-depleted stem cell transplant. This CDR3 is CASTTGDQPQHF. Here the CDR3 DNA reads TGCGCCAGCACAACAGGGGATCAGCCCCAGCATTTT. Using reference TRBV5-1 and TRBJ1-5 for the parts outside the CDR3, the full variable domain is KAGVTQTPRYLIKTRGQQVTLSCSPISGHRSVSWYQQTPGQGLQFLFEYFSETQRNKGNFPGRFSGRQFSNSRSEMNVSTLELGDSALYLCASTTGDQPQHFGDGTRLSIL.